This T cell receptor (beta chain) was sequenced in a study of brain T cells in children with intractable seizures. TCRdb's copy holds only in-frame clones and misses some; the assay was immunoSEQ multiplex PCR. Among about 320,000 clones, 93% were seen once, and the ten largest hold roughly 5.7%. Germline trimming cut 3 bases from V and 3 bases from J; bases unmatched to any gene: 3. Per germline, CDR1 MNHEY and CDR2 SMNVEV (reference sequence). This CDR3 has 14 residues. Time point described: blood from clinic visit 5 months post-surgery; TSC patient then seizure free. The chain links TRBV27 to TRBJ2-7; 9 bases align to TRBD1. The sequence derives from a boy under two years old with tuberous sclerosis and intractable seizures. The sample consisted of peripheral blood, taken less than 6 months after surgery. CDR3 residues: CASSLGTGNYEQYF. In DNA form, the CDR3 reads TGTGCCAGCAGTTTGGGGACAGGGAACTACGAGCAGTACTTC.